These 25 T cell receptor beta chains share one sample of origin, sequenced in a study of human T cells and chemical hapten exposure. The starting material, unfractionated whole blood, was used for total RNA extraction. MiXCR, applied by TCRdb to the 5' RACE reads, yields one record per CDR3 protein. The table has approximately 81,000 distinct CDR3 sequences, 6% to 8.5% seen once. Receptors originate from a male donor in good health.

Only a few counts were recorded for this clonotype. This chain links TRBV7-9 with TRBJ1-2; 8 positions agree with TRBD1. V gave up 4 bases and J gave up 6 bases; unmatched junction bases: 4. CDR1 is SEHNR, CDR2 FQNEAQ, per germline (reference sequence). There are 13 residues in the CDR3. The DNA of the CDR3 is TGTGCCAGCAGCTGGACAGGGAGCGATGGCTACACCTTC. Its protein product is CASSWTGSDGYTF.

In this sample, this clonotype turned up a few times. V usage is TRBV10-3 and J usage is TRBJ2-1, with a tentative D call TRBD1 (5 bases). Trimming left V 6 bases short and J 3 bases short, with 12 bases between. Germline V lookup: CDR1 ENHRY, CDR2 SYGVKD. The CDR3 runs 14 residues. CDR3 amino acids: CAISRESGYNEQFF. DNA for the CDR3: TGTGCCATCAGCAGGGAATCCGGCTACAATGAGCAGTTCTTC.

This clonotype has more than one count but fewer than ten. The V gene is TRBV11-2, the J gene TRBJ2-2; D possibly corresponds to TRBD1 (6 bases). From germline, CDR1 is SGHAT and CDR2 FQNNGV. V was shortened by 1 base and J by 6 bases, with 12 bases between the two germline ends. The CDR3 runs 15 residues. As DNA, the CDR3 is TGTGCCAGCAGCTTAGTAGGACAGAAGGCCGGGGAGCTGTTTTTT. Its protein product is CASSLVGQKAGELFF.

This chain joins TRBV6-5 and TRBJ2-5, with D tentatively TRBD1 or TRBD2 (5 bases each). V was trimmed by 6 bases and J by 5 bases, leaving 13 bases between them. Per the germline V gene, CDR1 is MNHEY and CDR2 is SVGAGI. The CDR3 has 13 amino acids. CDR3 sequence reads: CASSTGTEETQYF. CDR3 sequence (DNA): TGTGCCAGCAGCACCGGGACGGAGGAGACCCAGTACTTC.

This clonotype was observed many times. The V gene is TRBV12-3 or TRBV12-4, the J gene TRBJ1-2; a possible D gene is TRBD1 (5 bases). This CDR3 is 15 amino acids long. V was shortened by 5 bases and J by 0 bases, with 13 bases between the two germline ends. CDR3 protein: CASSTRDGANYGYTF. For the CDR3, the DNA is TGTGCCAGCAGTACCCGGGACGGAGCTAACTATGGCTACACCTTC.

This clonotype has a count of ten or more. V gene TRBV29-1 combines with J gene TRBJ1-4; 8 positions agree with TRBD1. The V and J ends lost 6 bases and 5 bases, in that order; junction bases with no gene match: 14. The CDR3 consists of 16 residues. From germline, CDR1 is SQVTM and CDR2 ANQGSEA. CDR3 amino acids: CSVALGRTGTNEKLFF. The CDR3 DNA sequence: TGCAGCGTGGCGCTCGGGCGGACAGGGACCAATGAAAAACTGTTTTTT.

This clonotype was counted a few times. The chain joins TRBV12-3 or TRBV12-4 to TRBJ2-7, with 10 bases matching TRBD2. The trim removed 6 bases at V and 6 bases at J, leaving 5 bases unmatched. The CDR3 sequence is 13 residues long. Here the CDR3 DNA reads TGTGCCAGCAGGAGAGCGGGAGGGTCCGAGCAGTACTTC. It translates to CASRRAGGSEQYF.

This clonotype was seen a handful of times. The chain recombines TRBV11-2 with TRBJ2-5; 7 nucleotides align to TRBD2. CDR3 length equals 15 residues. V gave up 2 bases and J gave up 4 bases; unmatched junction bases: 7. Germline-derived CDR1 and CDR2 are SGHAT and FQNNGV. CDR3 residues: CASSLPAGTVETQYF. In DNA form, the CDR3 reads TGTGCCAGCAGCTTACCAGCGGGAACGGTAGAGACCCAGTACTTC.

This clonotype was found a few times. This chain uses TRBV12-3 or TRBV12-4 with TRBJ1-5; possible D gene TRBD1, 5 bases. The V and J ends lost 6 bases and 1 base respectively, with 10 bases between them. This CDR3 has 14 amino acids. CDR3 nucleotides: TGTGCCAGCAGCTGGGGCTTCAGCAATCAGCCCCAGCATTTT. It is translated as CASSWGFSNQPQHF.

In this sample, this clonotype turned up a few times. The chain has TRBV6-2 or TRBV6-3 and TRBJ2-7, with D possibly TRBD2 on 6 matching bases. The V gene lost 10 bases and the J gene lost 0 bases, with 16 bases spanning the gap. CDR3 length: 14 residues. Germline V CDR1 and CDR2: MNHEY, SVGEGT. The DNA of the CDR3 is TGTGCCACCTCGGGACTTGACGACTCCTACGAGCAGTACTTC. As protein: CATSGLDDSYEQYF.

The rearrangement uses TRBV28 and TRBJ2-1; 8 nucleotides agree with TRBD1. The V segment lost 3 bases and the J segment 10 bases; nucleotides outside the gene matches: 8. This CDR3 has 14 amino acids. The germline V gene encodes CDR1 MDHEN and CDR2 SYDVKM. The CDR3 protein is CASSLDRVREEQFF. DNA of the CDR3: TGTGCCAGCAGTTTGGACAGGGTTCGGGAGGAGCAGTTCTTC.

The sample holds many counts of this clonotype. The chain is built from TRBV5-1 and TRBJ2-3, with D tentatively TRBD1 (6 bases). Trimming cost V 4 bases and J 2 bases, with 14 bases left between them. Germline CDR1 and CDR2: SGHRS and YFSETQ. CDR3 length: 15 residues. In DNA, the CDR3 is TGCGCCAGCAGCGCGGAGGACAGCAACACAGATACGCAGTATTTT. It codes for CASSAEDSNTDTQYF.

This clonotype was seen a handful of times. This chain joins TRBV2 and TRBJ1-5; D remains unclear. V lost 6 bases and J 4 bases, leaving 10 bases between the germline ends. This CDR3 has 13 amino acids. Per germline, CDR1 SNHLY and CDR2 FYNNEI. CDR3 DNA sequence: TGTGCCAGCAGGAAACCTGGGAATCAGCCCCAGCATTTT. This sequence encodes CASRKPGNQPQHF.

The chain carries TRBV6-2 or TRBV6-3 and TRBJ1-5; D is unclear. Germline lookup yields CDR1 MNHEY and CDR2 SVGEGT. V lost 2 bases and J 3 bases, leaving 11 bases between the germline ends. This CDR3 region has 15 residues. Here the CDR3 reads CASSYEGIVNQPQHF. The CDR3 DNA follows: TGTGCCAGCAGTTACGAAGGCATTGTCAATCAGCCCCAGCATTTT.

This clonotype appeared many times. The V call is TRBV28, the J call TRBJ2-2; D possibly corresponds to TRBD1 (6 bases). Germline CDR1 and CDR2: MDHEN and SYDVKM. The length of the CDR3 is 15 residues. Deletions cut 6 bases from V and 2 bases from J, with 13 bases between. The chain's CDR3 is CASSSGTSNTGELFF. The CDR3 region has the DNA TGTGCCAGCAGCTCCGGGACAAGTAACACCGGGGAGCTGTTTTTT.

This clonotype was seen ten or more times. The rearrangement joins TRBV24-1 to TRBJ2-1; 7 bases line up with TRBD1. The CDR3 extends over 16 amino acids. Trimming took 4 bases from V and 0 from J; bases not matched to a gene: 5. Looked up from germline, CDR1 is KGHDR and CDR2 is SFDVKD. CDR3 in DNA: TGTGCCACCAGTGACCAACAGGGGAGCTCCTACAATGAGCAGTTCTTC. This codes for CATSDQQGSSYNEQFF.

This clonotype was recorded at least ten times. The chain carries TRBV7-9 and TRBJ2-5, with a weak D call TRBD2 (5 bases). The CDR3 totals 13 residues. V gave up 5 bases and J gave up 1 base, with 8 bases separating them. The germline CDR1 and CDR2 sequences are SEHNR and FQNEAQ (reference sequence). CDR3 sequence (DNA): TGTGCCAGCAGCCCCGGGGTCCAAGAGACCCAGTACTTC. Amino acids: CASSPGVQETQYF.

This clonotype was counted ten times or more. The CDR3 region is CASSLQGENTGELFF. The CDR3 DNA sequence: TGCGCCAGCAGCTTACAAGGGGAAAACACCGGGGAGCTGTTTTTT. The chain combines TRBV5-1 with TRBJ2-2; D may be TRBD1 (5 bases). The length of the CDR3 is 15 residues. The germline CDR1 and CDR2 sequences are SGHRS and YFSETQ. V was cut by 2 bases and J by 2 bases, with 10 bases left in between.

This clonotype has at least ten counts. This rearrangement joins TRBV5-1 to TRBJ2-2; maybe TRBD1 (6 bases). Trimming left V 3 bases short and J 3 bases short, with 9 bases between. The CDR3 has 14 amino acids. Germline-derived CDR1 and CDR2 are SGHRS and YFSETQ. CDR3 DNA: TGCGCCAGCAGCTCGGGACACGACACCGGGGAGCTGTTTTTT. As protein: CASSSGHDTGELFF.

This clonotype has at least ten counts. The V call is TRBV5-1, the J call TRBJ2-7; 7 nucleotides line up with TRBD1. The germline V gene encodes CDR1 SGHRS and CDR2 YFSETQ. The CDR3 is 15 amino acids. V trimming: 0 bases; J trimming: 0 bases; junction bases outside the gene matches: 3. The CDR3 is CASSLVWDSSYEQYF. The DNA of the CDR3 is TGCGCCAGCAGCTTGGTTTGGGACAGCTCCTACGAGCAGTACTTC.

The chain links TRBV7-2 to TRBJ1-2; D might be TRBD1 (5 bases). The germline V and J ends were trimmed by 2 bases and 3 bases, with 13 bases remaining between them. The CDR3 contains 15 residues. Germline V gene sequence: CDR1 SGHTA, CDR2 FQGNSA. CDR3 sequence reads: CASSLTLTAYYGYTF. CDR3 in DNA: TGTGCCAGCAGCTTAACTTTGACAGCATACTATGGCTACACCTTC.

This chain links TRBV20-1 with TRBJ1-1; D gene uncertain. V lost 2 bases, J lost 0 bases, and 13 bases lay in between. Per the germline V gene, CDR1 is DFQATT and CDR2 is SNEGSKA (reference sequence). The CDR3 loop spans 15 amino acids. CDR3 sequence (DNA): TGCAGTGCTAGATCCCGGACGGATATGAACACTGAAGCTTTCTTT. Residues: CSARSRTDMNTEAFF.

The chain employs TRBV20-1 and TRBJ1-5, with D perhaps TRBD1 (6 bases). The V gene's germline CDR1 is DFQATT and CDR2 SNEGSKA (reference sequence). V shed 2 bases and J shed 1 base, with 9 bases lying between them. This CDR3 is built from 14 residues. The CDR3 loop reads CSARPGASNQPQHF. CDR3 nucleotides: TGCAGTGCTAGACCAGGGGCAAGCAATCAGCCCCAGCATTTT.

This clonotype was picked up many times. V and J are TRBV5-1 and TRBJ2-2, with 16 bases identical to TRBD2. CDR1 and CDR2 from the germline V gene are SGHRS and YFSETQ. The V and J ends lost 4 bases and 3 bases, in that order; junction bases with no gene match: 6. This CDR3 is built from 18 residues. CDR3 loop: CASSPGLAGGPYTGELFF. Here the CDR3 DNA reads TGCGCCAGCAGCCCGGGACTAGCGGGAGGGCCGTACACCGGGGAGCTGTTTTTT.

In its sample, this clonotype was seen a few times. This chain joins TRBV29-1 and TRBJ2-7, with TRBD1 matching 7 bases. Germline CDR1 SQVTM, CDR2 ANQGSEA. This CDR3 has 15 amino acids. The V gene end was trimmed by 4 bases and the J gene end by 5 bases; junction bases not matched to a gene: 14. The DNA of the CDR3 is TGCAGCGTTGCGGGGATACAGGGGATAAGGAACGAGCAGTACTTC. This encodes CSVAGIQGIRNEQYF.